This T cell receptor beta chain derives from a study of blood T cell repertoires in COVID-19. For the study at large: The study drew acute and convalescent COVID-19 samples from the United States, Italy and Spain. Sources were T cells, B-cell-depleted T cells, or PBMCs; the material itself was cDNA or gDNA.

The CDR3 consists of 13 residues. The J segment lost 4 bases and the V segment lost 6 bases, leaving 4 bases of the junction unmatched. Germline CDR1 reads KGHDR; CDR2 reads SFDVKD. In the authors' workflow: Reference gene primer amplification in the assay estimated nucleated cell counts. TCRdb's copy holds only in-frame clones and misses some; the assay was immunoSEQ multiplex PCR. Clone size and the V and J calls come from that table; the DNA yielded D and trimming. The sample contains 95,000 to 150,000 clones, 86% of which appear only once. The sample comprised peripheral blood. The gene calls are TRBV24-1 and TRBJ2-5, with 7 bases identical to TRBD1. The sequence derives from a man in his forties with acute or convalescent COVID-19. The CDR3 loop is CATSSYRGETQYF. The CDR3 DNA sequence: TGTGCCACCAGTTCCTACAGGGGAGAGACCCAGTACTTC.